These 13 T cell receptor beta chains were sequenced from one sample in a study of cytomegalovirus exposure and HLA in healthy donors. The PCR was carried out with 60 Vbeta primers and 13 Jbeta primers. Sequenced by immunoSEQ multiplex PCR; TCRdb stores in-frame clones only, minus some. Among 200,000 or so clones, approximately 78% were seen once, and the ten largest hold less than 4.5%. Sequenced sample: PBMCs. Receptor source: a male donor in good health and CMV-seronegative.

The chain is built from TRBV15 and TRBJ2-2, with a tentative D call TRBD1 (6 bases). The CDR3 runs 15 residues. Trimming removed 6 bases from V and 2 bases from J, with 13 bases in between. Germline assignment: CDR1 LNHNV and CDR2 YYDKDF (reference sequence). The CDR3 sequence: CATSGQRTNTGELFF. In DNA, the CDR3 is TGTGCCACCAGTGGACAGCGTACTAACACCGGGGAGCTGTTTTTT.

This clone was seen a few times. This sequence joins TRBV7-8 and TRBJ2-7; 13 bases are a match to TRBD2. This CDR3 has 16 residues. Germline V gene sequence: CDR1 SGHVS, CDR2 FQNEAQ. Losses at the gene ends were 1 base for V and 3 bases for J; bases not matched to a gene: 3. Here the CDR3 DNA reads TGTGCCAGCAGCTTAGGGACTAGCGGGGGTAACTACGAGCAGTACTTC. Translating it yields CASSLGTSGGNYEQYF.

The chain couples TRBV5-1 to TRBJ2-5; TRBD2 agrees at 12 bases. There are 16 residues in the CDR3. Germline CDR1 is SGHRS and CDR2 is YFSETQ. V was pared by 1 base and J by 4 bases, with 5 bases of the junction left unmatched. The CDR3, as DNA: TGCGCCAGCAGCTTGCTGACTAGCGGGAGTGGAGAGACCCAGTACTTC. Protein sequence: CASSLLTSGSGETQYF.

This clone came up once. CDR3 sequence reads: CAWSVDGKSPLHF. The CDR3 nucleotides read TGTGCCTGGAGTGTAGACGGGAAATCACCCCTCCACTTT. V usage is TRBV30 and J usage is TRBJ1-6; D not certain. There are 13 residues in the CDR3. Germline-derived CDR1 and CDR2 are GTSNPN and SVGIG (reference sequence). V was clipped by 0 bases and J by 10 bases, with 10 bases between them.

This sequence joins TRBV29-1 and TRBJ1-5, with TRBD1 matching over 8 bases. This CDR3 is built from 13 residues. CDR1 is SQVTM and CDR2 is ANQGSEA in the germline V gene. Germline trimming cut 8 bases from V and 7 bases from J; bases unmatched to any gene: 10. The CDR3 bases are TGCAGCATAGCCACAGGGGGAGGCCAGCCCCAGCATTTT. Encoded protein: CSIATGGGQPQHF.

The chain is built from TRBV7-9 and TRBJ2-3, with a possible D match to TRBD2 (6 bases). Trimming pared 6 bases from V and 1 base from J, leaving 14 bases between. Germline V gene lookup returns CDR1 SEHNR and CDR2 FQNEAQ (reference sequence). The CDR3 sequence is 15 residues long. The CDR3 protein is CASSHAGTGTDTQYF. The CDR3 DNA sequence: TGTGCCAGCAGTCACGCGGGAACTGGCACAGATACGCAGTATTTT.

This clone was detected only a few times. The chain joins TRBV5-1 to TRBJ1-2, with 10 bases matching TRBD1. V shed 3 bases, J shed 2 bases, and the junction held 4 bases outside the gene matches. Looked up from germline, CDR1 is SGHRS and CDR2 is YFSETQ. The CDR3 totals 15 residues. CDR3 in DNA: TGCGCCAGCAGCTCAGGACAGGGGGGCAACTATGGCTACACCTTC. It specifies CASSSGQGGNYGYTF.

The J gene is TRBJ2-5, the V gene TRBV10-3; 13 bases map to TRBD2. V dropped 4 bases and J dropped 3; count of bases not matched to a gene: 2. Germline V gene sequence: CDR1 ENHRY, CDR2 SYGVKD. The CDR3 is 15 amino acids. The CDR3 loop reads CAISGGTSGEETQYF. CDR3 nucleotides: TGTGCCATCAGTGGTGGGACTAGCGGGGAAGAGACCCAGTACTTC.

The rearrangement uses TRBV11-2 and TRBJ2-1; 16 nucleotides line up with TRBD2. Trimming cost V 1 base and J 6 bases; bases outside gene matches: 9. The CDR3 contains 19 residues. Looked up from germline, CDR1 is SGHAT and CDR2 is FQNNGV. As DNA, the CDR3 is TGTGCCAGCAGCTTAGTTGGGACTAGCGGGAGGGCCTATAGCAATGAGCAGTTCTTC. As protein: CASSLVGTSGRAYSNEQFF.

The J gene is TRBJ2-7, the V gene TRBV4-1; D unresolved. V lost 2 bases and J lost 2, with 10 bases in between. CDR1 MGHRA and CDR2 YSYEKL come from the germline V gene. This CDR3 is built from 14 residues. CDR3 sequence reads: CASSQLAQAYEQYF. DNA of the CDR3: TGCGCCAGCAGCCAATTGGCGCAGGCCTACGAGCAGTACTTC.

The chain employs TRBV14 and TRBJ1-1; D is unclear. Germline-derived CDR1 and CDR2 are SGHDN and FVKESK. Trimming cost V 5 bases and J 1 base, with 8 bases left between them. CDR3 length equals 13 residues. This CDR3 is CASSDFGNTEAFF. For the CDR3, the DNA is TGTGCCAGCAGCGATTTCGGGAACACTGAAGCTTTCTTT.

This chain joins TRBV27 and TRBJ2-7; D unresolved. Germline loops: CDR1 MNHEY, CDR2 SMNVEV (reference sequence). This CDR3 has 13 residues. The V and J ends lost 0 bases and 3 bases respectively, with 6 bases between them. The CDR3 loop reads CASSLSPYYEQYF. The CDR3 region has the DNA TGTGCCAGCAGTTTATCCCCCTACTACGAGCAGTACTTC.

The chain has TRBV7-8 and TRBJ2-1; D is unresolved. The V end was cut by 1 base, the J end by 4 bases, with 8 bases between. This CDR3 is built from 14 residues. From germline, CDR1 is SGHVS and CDR2 FQNEAQ. CDR3 coding DNA: TGTGCCAGCAGCTTAGGCGCCAAGTACAATGAGCAGTTCTTC. It encodes CASSLGAKYNEQFF.